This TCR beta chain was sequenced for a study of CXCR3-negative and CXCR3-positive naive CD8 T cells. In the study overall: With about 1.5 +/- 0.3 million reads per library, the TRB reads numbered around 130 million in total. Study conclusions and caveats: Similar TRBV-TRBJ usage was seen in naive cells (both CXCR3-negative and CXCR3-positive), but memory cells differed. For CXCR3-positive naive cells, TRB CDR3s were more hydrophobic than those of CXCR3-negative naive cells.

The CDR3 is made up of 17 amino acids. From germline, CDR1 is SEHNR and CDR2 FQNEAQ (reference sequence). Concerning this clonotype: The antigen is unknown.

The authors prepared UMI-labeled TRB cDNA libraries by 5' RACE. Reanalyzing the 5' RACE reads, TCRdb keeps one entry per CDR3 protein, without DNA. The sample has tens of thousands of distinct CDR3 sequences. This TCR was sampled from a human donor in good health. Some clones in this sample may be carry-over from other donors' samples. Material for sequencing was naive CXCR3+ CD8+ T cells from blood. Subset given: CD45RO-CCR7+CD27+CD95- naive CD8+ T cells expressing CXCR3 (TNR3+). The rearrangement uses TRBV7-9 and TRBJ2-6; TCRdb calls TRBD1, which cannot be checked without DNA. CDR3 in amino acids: CASSLVGGTSGANVLTF.